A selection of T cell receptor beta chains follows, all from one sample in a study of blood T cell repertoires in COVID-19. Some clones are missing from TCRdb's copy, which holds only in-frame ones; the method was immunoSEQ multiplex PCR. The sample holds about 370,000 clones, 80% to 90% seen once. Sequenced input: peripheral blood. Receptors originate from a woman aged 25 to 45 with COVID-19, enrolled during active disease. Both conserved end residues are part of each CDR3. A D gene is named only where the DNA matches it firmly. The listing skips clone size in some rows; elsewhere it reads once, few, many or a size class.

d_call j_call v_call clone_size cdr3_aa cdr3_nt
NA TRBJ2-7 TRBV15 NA CATSRDFLGVGLSSYEQYF TGTGCCACCAGCAGAGATTTTTTGGGCGTCGGACTTTCCTCCTACGAGCAGTACTTC
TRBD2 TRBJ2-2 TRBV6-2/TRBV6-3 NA CASSPGTGRGLAGITGELFF TGTGCCAGCAGCCCCGGGACAGGGAGGGGACTAGCGGGGATCACCGGGGAGCTGTTTTTT
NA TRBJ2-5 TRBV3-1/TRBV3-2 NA CASSRQTETQYF TGTGCCAGCAGCCGACAAACGGAGACCCAGTACTTC
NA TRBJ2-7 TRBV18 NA CASRRAGGLDEQYF TGTGCCAGCCGTAGGGCAGGAGGGCTGGACGAGCAGTACTTC
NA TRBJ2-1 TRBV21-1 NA CASSNRTVEQFF TGTGCCAGCAGCAATAGGACAGTAGAGCAGTTCTTC
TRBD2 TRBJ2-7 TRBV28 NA CASSPVAGGPYEQYF TGTGCCAGCAGTCCGGTAGCGGGAGGCCCCTACGAGCAGTACTTC
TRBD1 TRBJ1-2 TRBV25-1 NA CASSEFPRGLIYGYTF TGTGCCAGCAGTGAATTTCCCAGGGGGCTAATCTATGGCTACACCTTC
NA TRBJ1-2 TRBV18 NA CASSPYRFDNYGYTF TGTGCCAGCTCACCCTACAGGTTCGATAACTATGGCTACACCTTC
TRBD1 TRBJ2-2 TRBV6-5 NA CASRDRVSGELFF TGTGCCAGCCGCGACAGGGTGTCCGGGGAGCTGTTTTTT
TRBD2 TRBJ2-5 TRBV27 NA CASSRQMVAGGGETQYF TGTGCCAGCAGCCGCCAGATGGTAGCGGGAGGCGGAGAGACCCAGTACTTC
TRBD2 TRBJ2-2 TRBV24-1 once CATSDFPSGRNTGELFF TGTGCCACCAGTGATTTCCCTAGCGGGAGAAACACCGGGGAGCTGTTTTTT
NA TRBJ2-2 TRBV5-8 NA CASSLWQGKNTGELFF TGTGCCAGCAGCTTGTGGCAGGGAAAGAACACCGGGGAGCTGTTTTTT
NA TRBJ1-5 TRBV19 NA CASSTDPRGNQPQHF TGTGCCAGTAGTACGGACCCGAGGGGCAATCAGCCCCAGCATTTT
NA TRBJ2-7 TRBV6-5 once CASRRTGYEQYF TGTGCCAGCAGGCGAACAGGGTACGAGCAGTACTTC
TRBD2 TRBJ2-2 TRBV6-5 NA CASSSLPGGHGELFF TGTGCCAGCAGTTCCCTCCCGGGAGGCCACGGGGAGCTGTTTTTT
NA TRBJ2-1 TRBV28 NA CASSTNVGRGPEQFF TGTGCCAGCAGTACAAATGTGGGGAGAGGCCCCGAGCAGTTCTTC
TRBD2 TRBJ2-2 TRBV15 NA CATSRVRTSGNTGELFF TGTGCCACCAGCAGAGTCAGGACTAGCGGGAACACCGGGGAGCTGTTTTTT
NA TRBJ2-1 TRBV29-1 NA CSVEDLDRNGEQFF TGCAGCGTTGAAGATTTAGACCGCAACGGGGAGCAGTTCTTC
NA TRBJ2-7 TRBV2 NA CASKEGARYEQYF TGTGCCAGCAAGGAGGGGGCAAGATACGAGCAGTACTTC
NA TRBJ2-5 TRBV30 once CAWSVRWGRGSETQYF TGTGCCTGGAGTGTACGATGGGGTCGCGGGTCAGAGACCCAGTACTTC
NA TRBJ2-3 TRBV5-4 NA CASSLVSADTQYF TGTGCCAGCAGCTTGGTATCGGCAGATACGCAGTATTTT
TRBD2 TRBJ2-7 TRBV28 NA CASRPPPAGAYEQYF TGTGCCAGCAGGCCCCCACCAGCGGGAGCCTACGAGCAGTACTTC
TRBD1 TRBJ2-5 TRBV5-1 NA CASSLAGTVLQETQYF TGCGCCAGCAGCTTGGCCGGGACAGTGCTCCAAGAGACCCAGTACTTC
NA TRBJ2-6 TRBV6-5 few CASGGGGGGANVLTF TGTGCCAGCGGAGGGGGGGGAGGTGGGGCCAACGTCCTGACTTTC
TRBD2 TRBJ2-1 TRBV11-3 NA CASSLGLAGGIEQFF TGTGCCAGCAGCTTAGGACTAGCGGGAGGGATTGAGCAGTTCTTC
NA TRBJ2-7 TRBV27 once CASSLSDSYEQYF TGTGCCAGCAGTTTAAGCGATTCCTACGAGCAGTACTTC
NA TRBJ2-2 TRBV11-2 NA CASSGVGELFF TGTGCCAGCTCCGGGGTCGGGGAGCTGTTTTTT
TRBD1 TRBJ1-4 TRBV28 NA CASSLDRGLELFF TGTGCCAGCAGTTTGGACAGGGGTTTGGAACTGTTTTTT
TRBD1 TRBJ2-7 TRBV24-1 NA CATSTGGFDEQYF TGTGCCACCAGCACAGGGGGCTTTGACGAGCAGTACTTC